Reported below is one T cell receptor beta chain. The sample comes from a study of CD8+ T cells in alopecia areata. For the study at large: The duration of tofacitinib was 6 to 18 months, with 6 months off drug afterward.

Following RNA extraction, reverse transcription yielded cDNA that acted as the sequencing template. The table came from immunoSEQ multiplex PCR; TCRdb's copy has only in-frame clones and leaves some out. The table shows 150,000 or so clones, with around half occurring only once. Trimming pared 4 bases from V and 7 bases from J, leaving 17 bases between. CDR1 is LGHNA and CDR2 is YNFKEQ in the germline V gene. There are 15 residues in the CDR3. The chain joins TRBV4-2 to TRBJ1-3; no clear D. This clonotype was sampled from a human donor with alopecia areata. Sequenced material: CD8+ T cells sorted from blood, taken at week 0. The CDR3 region has the DNA TGTGCCAGCAGCCCGGGAACAGAAGGTTACAACACCATATATTTT. This encodes CASSPGTEGYNTIYF.